This T cell receptor beta chain was captured by sequencing in a study of T cells after yellow fever vaccination. Worth noting for this clonotype: Antigen: not known.

Study-wide findings and caveats: Subsequent booster samples again held most clones from primary vaccination (around 96% CD4, about 90% CD8). The secondary T-cell response peaked on day 5, not day 15, but was weaker. Few clonotypes appeared in both CD4 and CD8 compartments.

The CDR3 consists of 14 residues. Germline V gene lookup returns CDR1 SGHVS and CDR2 FQNEAQ. The ends lost 4 bases at V and 8 bases at J; junction bases unmatched: 7. The TCR cDNA carried a universal primer site and UMIs from 5'RACE template switching. TCRdb recomputed calls from the 5' RACE reads with MiXCR, one row per CDR3 protein. The table lists roughly 250,000 distinct CDR3 sequences, 13% of them singletons. This TCR came from a man under 40 who received the YFV17D yellow fever vaccine. This specimen consisted of CD4+ T cells sorted from PBMCs, obtained 45 days after the yellow fever booster vaccination. The chain links TRBV7-8 to TRBJ2-1, with TRBD2 identical over 8 bases. CDR3 sequence (DNA): TGTGCCAGCAGCTACCCCGGCGGGAGGCATGAGCAGTTCTTC. This sequence encodes CASSYPGGRHEQFF.